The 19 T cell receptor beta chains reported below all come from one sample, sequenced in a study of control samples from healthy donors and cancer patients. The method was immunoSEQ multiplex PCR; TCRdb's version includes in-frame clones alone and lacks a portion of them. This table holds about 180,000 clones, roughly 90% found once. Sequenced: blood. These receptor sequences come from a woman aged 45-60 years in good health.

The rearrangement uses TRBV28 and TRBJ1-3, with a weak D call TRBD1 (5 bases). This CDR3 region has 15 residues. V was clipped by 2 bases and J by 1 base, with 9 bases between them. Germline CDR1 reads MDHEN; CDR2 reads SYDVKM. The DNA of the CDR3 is TGTGCCAGCAGTTTACCAGGGCTTTCTGGAAACACCATATATTTT. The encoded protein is CASSLPGLSGNTIYF.

As DNA, the CDR3 is TGCAGTGCTAGTGGGGACGCAGCCGCTAGCACAGATACGCAGTATTTT. This encodes CSASGDAAASTDTQYF. The rearrangement links TRBV20-1 to TRBJ2-3; D possibly uses TRBD1 or TRBD2 (5 bases each). Germline CDR1 is DFQATT and CDR2 is SNEGSKA (reference sequence). V shed 3 bases and J shed 0 bases, with 16 bases lying between them. CDR3 length equals 16 residues.

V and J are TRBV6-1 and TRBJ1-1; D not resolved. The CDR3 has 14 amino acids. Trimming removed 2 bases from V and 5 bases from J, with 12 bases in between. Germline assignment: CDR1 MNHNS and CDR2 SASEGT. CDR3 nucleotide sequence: TGTGCCAGCAGTGAAAACGGCGATCGGACTGAAGCTTTCTTT. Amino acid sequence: CASSENGDRTEAFF.

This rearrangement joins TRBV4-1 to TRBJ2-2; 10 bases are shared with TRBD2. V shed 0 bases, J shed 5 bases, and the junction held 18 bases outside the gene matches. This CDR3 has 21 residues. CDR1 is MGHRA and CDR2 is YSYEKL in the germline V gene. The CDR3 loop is CASSQDVSRGGPSGRTGELFF. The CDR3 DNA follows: TGCGCCAGCAGCCAAGATGTCTCTCGGGGCGGTCCTAGCGGGAGAACCGGGGAGCTGTTTTTT.

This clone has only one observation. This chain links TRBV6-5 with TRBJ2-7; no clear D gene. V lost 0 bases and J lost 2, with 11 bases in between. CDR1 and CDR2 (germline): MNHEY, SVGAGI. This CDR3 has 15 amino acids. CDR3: CASSYSDGRTYEQYF. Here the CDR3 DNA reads TGTGCCAGCAGTTACTCGGACGGCCGTACCTACGAGCAGTACTTC.

The CDR3: CASGGHPYEQYF. CDR3 in DNA: TGTGCCAGCGGTGGACACCCCTACGAGCAGTACTTC. This chain uses TRBV28 with TRBJ2-7; the D gene is possibly TRBD1 (5 bases). This CDR3 spans 12 amino acids. Trimming took off 8 bases at V and 2 bases at J, with 10 bases between the two ends. Per the germline V gene, CDR1 is MDHEN and CDR2 is SYDVKM.

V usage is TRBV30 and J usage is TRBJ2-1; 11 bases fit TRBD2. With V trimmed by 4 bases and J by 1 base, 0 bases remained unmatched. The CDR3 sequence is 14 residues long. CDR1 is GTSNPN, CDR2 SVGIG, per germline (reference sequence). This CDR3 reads CAWIAGGSYNEQFF. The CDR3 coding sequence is TGTGCCTGGATAGCGGGAGGGTCCTACAATGAGCAGTTCTTC.

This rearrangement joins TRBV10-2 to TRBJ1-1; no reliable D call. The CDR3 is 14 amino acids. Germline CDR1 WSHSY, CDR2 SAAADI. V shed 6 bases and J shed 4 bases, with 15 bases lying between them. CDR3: CASRIAAGGTEAFF. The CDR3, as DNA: TGCGCCAGCAGGATTGCCGCGGGAGGCACTGAAGCTTTCTTT.

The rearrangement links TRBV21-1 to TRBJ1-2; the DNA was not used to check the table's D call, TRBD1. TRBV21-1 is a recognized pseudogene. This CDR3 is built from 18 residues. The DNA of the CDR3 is TGTGCCAGCAGCAAATCGAAGGGGGCGCGTGGTAACTACTATGGCTACACCTTC. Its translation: CASSKSKGARGNYYGYTF.

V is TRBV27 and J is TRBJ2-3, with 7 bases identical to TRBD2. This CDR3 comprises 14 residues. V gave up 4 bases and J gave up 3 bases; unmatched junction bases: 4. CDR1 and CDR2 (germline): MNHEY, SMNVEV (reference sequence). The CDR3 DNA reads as TGTGCCAGCAGTTGGTCGCGGGGGACAGATACGCAGTATTTT. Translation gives CASSWSRGTDTQYF.

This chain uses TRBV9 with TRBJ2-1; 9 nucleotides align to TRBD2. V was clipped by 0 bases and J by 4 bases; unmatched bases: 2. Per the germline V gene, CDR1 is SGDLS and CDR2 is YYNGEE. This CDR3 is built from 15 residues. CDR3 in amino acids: CASSVGLAEYNEQFF. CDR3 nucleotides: TGTGCCAGCAGCGTAGGACTAGCGGAATACAATGAGCAGTTCTTC.

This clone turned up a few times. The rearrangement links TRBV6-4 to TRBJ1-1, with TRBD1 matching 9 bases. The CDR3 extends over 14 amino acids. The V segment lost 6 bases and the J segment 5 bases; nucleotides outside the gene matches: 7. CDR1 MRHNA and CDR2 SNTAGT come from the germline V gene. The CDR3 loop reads CASRTGGQSTEAFF. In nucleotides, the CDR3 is TGTGCCAGCAGGACAGGGGGACAATCGACTGAAGCTTTCTTT.

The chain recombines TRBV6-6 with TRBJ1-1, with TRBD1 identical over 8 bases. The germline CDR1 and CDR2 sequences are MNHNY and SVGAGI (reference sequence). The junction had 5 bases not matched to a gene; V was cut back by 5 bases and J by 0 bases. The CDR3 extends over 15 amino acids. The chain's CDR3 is CASSRRQGMNTEAFF. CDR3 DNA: TGTGCCAGCAGTAGGCGACAGGGGATGAACACTGAAGCTTTCTTT.

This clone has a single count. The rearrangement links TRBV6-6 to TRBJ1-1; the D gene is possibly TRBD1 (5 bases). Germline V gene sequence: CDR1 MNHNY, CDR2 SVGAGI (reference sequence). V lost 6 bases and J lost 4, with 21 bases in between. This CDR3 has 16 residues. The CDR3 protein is CASSTATGTGPTEAFF. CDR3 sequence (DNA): TGTGCCAGCAGCACCGCTACCGGGACCGGCCCCACTGAAGCTTTCTTT.

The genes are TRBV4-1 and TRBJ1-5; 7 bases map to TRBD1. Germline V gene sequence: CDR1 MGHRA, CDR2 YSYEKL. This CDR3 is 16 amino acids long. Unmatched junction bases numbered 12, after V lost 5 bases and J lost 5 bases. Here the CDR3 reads CASSVTPRDSYQPQHF. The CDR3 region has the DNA TGCGCCAGCAGCGTCACTCCCCGGGACAGTTATCAGCCCCAGCATTTT.

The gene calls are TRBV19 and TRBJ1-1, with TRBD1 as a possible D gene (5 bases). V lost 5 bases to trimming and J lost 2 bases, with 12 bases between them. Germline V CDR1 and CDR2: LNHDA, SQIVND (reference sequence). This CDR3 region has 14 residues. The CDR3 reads CASSGWGGNTEAFF. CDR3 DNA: TGTGCCAGTAGTGGATGGGGGGGTAACACTGAAGCTTTCTTT.

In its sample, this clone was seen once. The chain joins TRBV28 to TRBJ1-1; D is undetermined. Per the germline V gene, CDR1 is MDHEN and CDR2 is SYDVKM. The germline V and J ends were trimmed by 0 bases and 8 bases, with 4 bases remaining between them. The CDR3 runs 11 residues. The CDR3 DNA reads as TGTGCCAGCAGTTTATGGGAAGAAGCTTTCTTT. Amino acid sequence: CASSLWEEAFF.

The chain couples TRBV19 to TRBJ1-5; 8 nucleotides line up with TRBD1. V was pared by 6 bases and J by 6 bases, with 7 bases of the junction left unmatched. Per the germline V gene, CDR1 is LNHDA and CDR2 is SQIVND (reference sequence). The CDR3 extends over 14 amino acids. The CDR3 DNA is TGTGCCAGTAGGGGGACAGGCCAGGGTCAGCCCCAGCATTTT. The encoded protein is CASRGTGQGQPQHF. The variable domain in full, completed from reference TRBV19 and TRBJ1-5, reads DGGITQSPKYLFRKEGQNVTLSCEQNLNHDAMYWYRQDPGQGLRLIYYSQIVNDFQKGDIAEGYSVSREKKESFPLTVTSAQKNPTAFYLCASRGTGQGQPQHFGDGTRLSIL.

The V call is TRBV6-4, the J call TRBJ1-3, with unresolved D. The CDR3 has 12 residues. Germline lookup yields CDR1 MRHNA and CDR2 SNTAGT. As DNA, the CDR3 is TGTATGAACGGTCGCTCTGGAAACACCATATATTTT. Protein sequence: CMNGRSGNTIYF.